The 25 T cell receptor beta chains below were found in one sample sequenced in a study of cytomegalovirus exposure and HLA in healthy donors. Using immunoSEQ multiplex PCR, the repertoire was profiled, and TCRdb retains in-frame clones only, with some absent. This sample has some 260,000 clones, with more than 85% found just once. Sequenced: PBMCs. These TCRs come from a young man in good health and CMV-seropositive.

The chain carries TRBV27 and TRBJ1-5; the D is unclear. The CDR3 is 13 residues long. The V gene lost 0 bases and the J gene lost 7 bases, with 7 bases spanning the gap. Germline V gene sequence: CDR1 MNHEY, CDR2 SMNVEV (reference sequence). The CDR3: CASSLSLGQPQHF. For the CDR3, the DNA is TGTGCCAGCAGTTTATCGTTGGGGCAGCCCCAGCATTTT.

The V and J genes are TRBV13 and TRBJ2-7; possibly TRBD2 for D (5 bases). Germline lookup yields CDR1 PRHDT and CDR2 FYEKMQ (reference sequence). The CDR3 spans 16 residues. The germline V and J ends were trimmed by 3 bases and 6 bases, with 21 bases remaining between them. The CDR3 reads CASSFRLARNLSEQYF. The DNA of the CDR3 is TGTGCCAGCAGCTTTAGGTTAGCGCGGAATTTGAGCGAGCAGTACTTC.

V usage is TRBV18 and J usage is TRBJ2-7; 11 bases are shared with TRBD1. CDR3 size: 15 residues. After removal of 4 bases from V and 0 bases from J, the junction contained 2 bases not matched to a gene. Germline V gives CDR1 KGHSH, CDR2 LQKENI. Written as DNA, the CDR3 is TGTGCCAGCTCACTCGGGACAGGGGGCTCCTACGAGCAGTACTTC. Protein: CASSLGTGGSYEQYF.

The gene calls are TRBV27 and TRBJ2-4, with TRBD2 as a possible D gene (5 bases). The CDR3 contains 12 residues. The ends were cut back, 5 bases at V and 13 bases at J, with 15 bases in the middle. Germline assignment: CDR1 MNHEY and CDR2 SMNVEV (reference sequence). The CDR3 region has the DNA TGTGCCAGCAGTCGCCTCGGAGGAGAACAGTACTTC. Amino acids: CASSRLGGEQYF.

The V and J genes are TRBV7-9 and TRBJ2-1; no reliable D call. The germline V gene has CDR1 SEHNR and CDR2 FQNEAQ (reference sequence). CDR3 length equals 15 residues. V was pared by 1 base and J by 7 bases, with 14 bases between. The CDR3 bases are TGTGCCAGCAGCTTAGGGCTCGATGGCATGAATGAGCAGTTCTTC. Protein product: CASSLGLDGMNEQFF.

The chain couples TRBV15 to TRBJ1-5, with D hard to call. This CDR3 has 15 residues. Trimming took off 3 bases at V and 4 bases at J, with 13 bases between the two ends. Germline V gene sequence: CDR1 LNHNV, CDR2 YYDKDF (reference sequence). The CDR3 loop is CATSSQPPPNQPQHF. The CDR3 DNA is TGTGCCACCAGCAGCCAGCCACCTCCTAATCAGCCCCAGCATTTT. The full variable domain, its missing parts supplied by reference TRBV15 and TRBJ1-5, is DAMVIQNPRYQVTQFGKPVTLSCSQTLNHNVMYWYQQKSSQAPKLLFHYYDKDFNNEADTPDNFQSRRPNTSFCFLDIRSPGLGDTAMYLCATSSQPPPNQPQHFGDGTRLSIL.

This chain connects TRBV6-5 to TRBJ2-1; D perhaps matches TRBD2 (6 bases). CDR3 size: 15 residues. The V gene lost 0 bases and the J gene lost 1 base, with 7 bases spanning the gap. Per the germline V gene, CDR1 is MNHEY and CDR2 is SVGAGI. This CDR3 reads CASSYSGGSYNEQFF. The CDR3 DNA is TGTGCCAGCAGTTACTCGGGAGGTTCCTACAATGAGCAGTTCTTC.

The rearrangement joins TRBV7-6 to TRBJ2-2; no clear D gene. Between the trimmed V and J ends, which lost 3 bases and 6 bases, there was a span of 23 bases. This CDR3 region has 18 residues. The germline CDR1 and CDR2 sequences are SGHVS and FNYEAQ. CDR3: CASSLGLSGYGFPGELFF. In DNA form, the CDR3 reads TGTGCCAGCAGCTTGGGTTTATCTGGGTACGGGTTCCCCGGGGAGCTGTTTTTT.

V gene TRBV20-1 combines with J gene TRBJ1-2, with D unclear. The CDR3 consists of 10 residues. Germline V gives CDR1 DFQATT, CDR2 SNEGSKA (reference sequence). V was clipped by 5 bases and J by 3 bases, with 4 bases between them. This CDR3 reads CSALDYGYTF. The CDR3 nucleotides read TGCAGTGCTCTCGACTATGGCTACACCTTC.

The chain links TRBV27 to TRBJ2-7; 11 bases align to TRBD1. The J segment lost 4 bases and the V segment lost 6 bases, leaving 5 bases of the junction unmatched. CDR1 is MNHEY and CDR2 is SMNVEV in the germline V gene (reference sequence). The CDR3 consists of 14 residues. The CDR3 reads CASRRTGGIYEQYF. The CDR3 coding sequence is TGTGCCAGCAGGAGGACAGGGGGCATATACGAGCAGTACTTC.

This clone was counted once. V and J are TRBV9 and TRBJ2-3, with 10 bases identical to TRBD2. Germline V gene sequence: CDR1 SGDLS, CDR2 YYNGEE. J lost 2 bases, V lost 5 bases, and 5 bases had no gene match. This CDR3 comprises 15 residues. In DNA form, the CDR3 reads TGTGCCAGCAGTCCCGGGACTAGCGACACAGATACGCAGTATTTT. Protein: CASSPGTSDTDTQYF.

The genes are TRBV28 and TRBJ2-5; either TRBD1 or TRBD2 may fit D (5 bases each). The CDR3 has 14 residues. Germline values: CDR1 MDHEN, CDR2 SYDVKM. Trimming took off 4 bases at V and 4 bases at J, with 13 bases between the two ends. CDR3 nucleotides: TGTGCCAGCAGTTCCCTTCAGAGGGGAGAGACCCAGTACTTC. Protein: CASSSLQRGETQYF.

The chain is built from TRBV4-2 and TRBJ2-1; TRBD2 agrees at 10 bases. The trim removed 1 base at V and 8 bases at J, leaving 5 bases unmatched. Germline lookup yields CDR1 LGHNA and CDR2 YNFKEQ. The CDR3 sequence is 15 residues long. CDR3 residues: CASSQGASGSDEQFF. In DNA, the CDR3 is TGTGCCAGCAGCCAAGGGGCTAGCGGGAGCGATGAGCAGTTCTTC.

This chain links TRBV10-3 with TRBJ1-1, with unresolved D. The CDR3 runs 16 residues. V was clipped by 2 bases and J by 3 bases, with 16 bases between them. Germline V gene lookup returns CDR1 ENHRY and CDR2 SYGVKD. The CDR3 is CAISENSGNMDTEAFF. The DNA for the CDR3 is TGTGCCATCAGTGAGAACTCGGGAAATATGGACACTGAAGCTTTCTTT.

The genes are TRBV6-5 and TRBJ2-7, with D possibly TRBD2 on 6 matching bases. This CDR3 has 15 amino acids. V was shortened by 7 bases and J by 3 bases, with 19 bases between the two germline ends. Germline V CDR1 and CDR2: MNHEY, SVGAGI. The CDR3 DNA reads TGTGCCAGCACCCCCGGGAGCCACGGCTTCTACGAGCAGTACTTC. Translated, it gives CASTPGSHGFYEQYF.

The rearrangement uses TRBV5-1 and TRBJ1-1, with D perhaps matching TRBD1 (5 bases). Germline values: CDR1 SGHRS, CDR2 YFSETQ. Trimming left V 0 bases short and J 7 bases short, with 10 bases between. The length of the CDR3 is 13 residues. CDR3 protein: CASSLDGGIEAFF. In DNA form, the CDR3 reads TGCGCCAGCAGCTTGGACGGGGGGATTGAAGCTTTCTTT.

This chain links TRBV7-2 with TRBJ1-2; 7 positions agree with TRBD1. This CDR3 contains 14 residues. Germline V gene sequence: CDR1 SGHTA, CDR2 FQGNSA. V was pared by 3 bases and J by 6 bases, with 7 bases of the junction left unmatched. The CDR3 DNA reads as TGTGCCAGCAGCTTCAGATGGACAGGCAATGGCTACACCTTC. Amino acids: CASSFRWTGNGYTF.

CDR3 nucleotide sequence: TGTGCCAGCAGTCTCCGGGTCGGTCGGACTAGCGGGATTTGGGAGACCCAGTACTTC. This sequence encodes CASSLRVGRTSGIWETQYF. The chain combines TRBV27 with TRBJ2-5, with 12 bases fitting TRBD2. The CDR3 has 19 residues. Germline V lookup: CDR1 MNHEY, CDR2 SMNVEV (reference sequence). V shed 5 bases, J shed 5 bases, and the junction held 18 bases outside the gene matches.

This rearrangement joins TRBV29-1 to TRBJ1-1; possibly TRBD1 for D (5 bases). V was trimmed by 6 bases and J by 4 bases, leaving 12 bases between them. The CDR3 sequence is 12 residues long. The germline gives CDR1 SQVTM, CDR2 ANQGSEA. The CDR3 region is CSVLSQGTEAFF. The CDR3 nucleotides are TGCAGCGTCCTTTCCCAGGGCACTGAAGCTTTCTTT.

J is TRBJ2-2 and V is TRBV6-1; 9 positions match TRBD2. After removal of 8 bases from V and 6 bases from J, the junction contained 4 bases not matched to a gene. The length of the CDR3 is 13 residues. Germline CDR1 and CDR2: MNHNS and SASEGT. The chain's CDR3 is CASGTSSPGELFF. The CDR3 nucleotides read TGTGCCAGCGGGACTAGCTCTCCCGGGGAGCTGTTTTTT.

The V call is TRBV5-1, the J call TRBJ1-4; TRBD1 might be the D (5 bases). The CDR3 contains 15 residues. Per germline, CDR1 SGHRS and CDR2 YFSETQ. Trimming took off 7 bases at V and 2 bases at J, with 15 bases between the two ends. The CDR3 reads CASASGTATNEKLFF. The CDR3, as DNA: TGCGCCAGCGCATCCGGGACGGCGACTAATGAAAAACTGTTTTTT.

The J gene is TRBJ2-7, the V gene TRBV28, with 12 positions matching TRBD1. The V and J ends lost 5 bases and 7 bases, in that order; junction bases with no gene match: 9. CDR1 and CDR2 from the germline V gene are MDHEN and SYDVKM. There are 15 residues in the CDR3. CDR3 coding DNA: TGTGCCAGCAGTACGACGGGACAGGGGGCGAGGGAGCAGTACTTC. Translating gives CASSTTGQGAREQYF.

The chain carries TRBV4-3 and TRBJ2-3; perhaps TRBD2 as D (6 bases). The CDR3 consists of 14 residues. Trimming removed 1 base from V and 9 bases from J, with 14 bases in between. Germline CDR1 is LGHNA and CDR2 is YSLEER. CDR3 in amino acids: CASSQAQGLPTQYF. DNA of the CDR3: TGCGCCAGCAGCCAAGCCCAGGGACTTCCAACGCAGTATTTT.

The chain joins TRBV7-9 to TRBJ2-7; no reliable D call. Trimming removed 2 bases at V and 3 bases at J, with 5 bases between. CDR3 length: 12 amino acids. From germline, CDR1 is SEHNR and CDR2 FQNEAQ (reference sequence). The CDR3 DNA follows: TGTGCCAGCAGCTTAATCAACTACGAGCAGTACTTC. Its protein is CASSLINYEQYF. The full variable domain, completed using reference TRBV7-9 and TRBJ2-7, is DTGVSQNPRHKITKRGQNVTFRCDPISEHNRLYWYRQTLGQGPEFLTYFQNEAQLEKSRLLSDRFSAERPKGSFSTLEIQRTEQGDSAMYLCASSLINYEQYFGPGTRLTVT.

The V and J genes are TRBV19 and TRBJ2-7, with 7 bases fitting TRBD1. J was trimmed by 1 base and V by 10 bases; bases with no gene match: 7. Germline V gene data show CDR1 as LNHDA and CDR2 as SQIVND (reference sequence). CDR3 length equals 13 residues. In DNA, the CDR3 is TGTGCCACTCAGGACAGGTTTTCCTACGAGCAGTACTTC. Translation: CATQDRFSYEQYF.